Listed here are 13 T cell receptor beta chains from one sample, sequenced in a study of blood T cell repertoires in COVID-19. The method was immunoSEQ multiplex PCR; TCRdb's version includes in-frame clones alone and lacks a portion of them. The sample lists just under 80,000 clones, 80% occurring once. The specimen was peripheral blood. The receptors originated from a woman in her sixties or seventies with acute or convalescent COVID-19.

This chain joins TRBV5-1 and TRBJ2-3; 15 nucleotides line up with TRBD2. This CDR3 has 17 amino acids. Germline V gene lookup returns CDR1 SGHRS and CDR2 YFSETQ. V shed 4 bases and J 2 bases; nucleotides not matched to a gene: 5. CDR3 nucleotides: TGCGCCAGCAGCCTGGGACTAGCGGGGGGTGCCACAGATACGCAGTATTTT. Its protein is CASSLGLAGGATDTQYF.

The gene calls are TRBV13 and TRBJ2-7; 8 bases line up with TRBD1. Germline CDR1 PRHDT, CDR2 FYEKMQ (reference sequence). CDR3 length: 14 residues. V was pared by 4 bases and J by 2 bases, with 4 bases of the junction left unmatched. CDR3 residues: CASSSTGDAYEQYF. DNA of the CDR3: TGTGCCAGCAGCTCGACAGGGGATGCCTACGAGCAGTACTTC.

V usage is TRBV7-8 and J usage is TRBJ2-4; TRBD2 agrees at 7 bases. Losses at the gene ends were 5 bases for V and 6 bases for J; bases not matched to a gene: 10. The germline V gene encodes CDR1 SGHVS and CDR2 FQNEAQ. The CDR3 is 15 residues long. The CDR3 DNA sequence: TGTGCCAGCAGCCGAGGACTAGAACCGATAAACATTCAGTACTTC. The encoded protein is CASSRGLEPINIQYF.

The rearrangement uses TRBV27 and TRBJ1-1; 11 bases are a match to TRBD1. With V trimmed by 4 bases and J by 1 base, 14 bases remained unmatched. The length of the CDR3 is 19 residues. Germline CDR1 is MNHEY and CDR2 is SMNVEV (reference sequence). The CDR3 DNA reads TGTGCCAGCAGTTGGGACAGGGGGTCGATCCGGATTCCGAACACTGAAGCTTTCTTT. Translating gives CASSWDRGSIRIPNTEAFF.

The chain employs TRBV6-5 and TRBJ2-7, with a possible D match to TRBD1 (6 bases). Germline-derived CDR1 and CDR2 are MNHEY and SVGAGI. V lost 4 bases and J lost 0, with 10 bases in between. This CDR3 spans 14 amino acids. The CDR3 nucleotides read TGTGCCAGCAGTTGGGCAGGGGACTCCTACGAGCAGTACTTC. It encodes CASSWAGDSYEQYF.

The chain uses TRBV5-6 and TRBJ2-3; tentatively, D is TRBD2 (5 bases). The CDR3 contains 13 residues. Germline V lookup: CDR1 SGHDT, CDR2 YYEEEE. Trimming stripped 4 bases from V and 4 bases from J, with 10 bases between. The CDR3 here is CASSILGSDTQYF. CDR3 DNA: TGTGCCAGCAGCATACTAGGTTCAGATACGCAGTATTTT. Full variable domain (remainder filled in from reference TRBV5-6 and TRBJ2-3): DAGVTQSPTHLIKTRGQQVTLRCSPKSGHDTVSWYQQALGQGPQFIFQYYEEEERQRGNFPDRFSGHQFPNYSSELNVNALLLGDSALYLCASSILGSDTQYFGPGTRLTVL.

This clone was recorded only once. The CDR3 DNA sequence: TGTGCCAGCAGCCAAGTTTGGAATAGCGGGGGCTCTGGGGCCAACGTCCTGACTTTC. This encodes CASSQVWNSGGSGANVLTF. This rearrangement joins TRBV4-2 to TRBJ2-6; 9 nucleotides match TRBD2. CDR3 size: 19 residues. The germline V gene encodes CDR1 LGHNA and CDR2 YNFKEQ. V shed 1 base and J 0 bases; nucleotides not matched to a gene: 7.

The V gene is TRBV7-2, the J gene TRBJ2-3; 9 positions match TRBD2. The CDR3 extends over 16 amino acids. V trimming: 1 base; J trimming: 4 bases; junction bases outside the gene matches: 6. From germline, CDR1 is SGHTA and CDR2 FQGNSA. CDR3 region: CASSLGGGVRADTQYF. In DNA form, the CDR3 reads TGTGCCAGCAGCTTAGGCGGGGGGGTCAGGGCAGATACGCAGTATTTT.

This chain uses TRBV9 with TRBJ2-3, with TRBD2 matching over 10 bases. CDR3 length equals 17 residues. Germline-derived CDR1 and CDR2 are SGDLS and YYNGEE. Losses at the gene ends were 4 bases for V and 4 bases for J; bases not matched to a gene: 12. CDR3 sequence: CASSTSVAGGSADTQYF. The CDR3, as DNA: TGTGCCAGCAGCACAAGCGTAGCGGGGGGTTCTGCAGATACGCAGTATTTT. Combining the CDR3 with reference TRBV9 and TRBJ2-3 gives the whole variable domain DSGVTQTPKHLITATGQRVTLRCSPRSGDLSVYWYQQSLDQGLQFLIQYYNGEERAKGNILERFSAQQFPDLHSELNLSSLELGDSALYFCASSTSVAGGSADTQYFGPGTRLTVL.

The CDR3 spells CASSLFRVGATEAFF. CDR3 bases: TGCGCCAGCAGCTTGTTTCGAGTAGGGGCCACTGAAGCTTTCTTT. V and J are TRBV5-1 and TRBJ1-1; possible D gene TRBD1, 5 bases. The CDR3 covers 15 residues. V lost 1 base to trimming and J lost 4 bases, with 14 bases between them. The germline V gene encodes CDR1 SGHRS and CDR2 YFSETQ.

V gene TRBV7-9 combines with J gene TRBJ1-4; 7 nucleotides match TRBD1. This CDR3 comprises 16 residues. V was clipped by 8 bases and J by 6 bases; unmatched bases: 15. Germline V CDR1 and CDR2: SEHNR, FQNEAQ (reference sequence). The CDR3 DNA sequence: TGTGCCAGCTGCTACGGGGCAGGGGGGTCGGATGAAAAACTGTTTTTT. This sequence encodes CASCYGAGGSDEKLFF.

This clone appeared once. The V and J genes are TRBV19 and TRBJ1-4; TRBD1 aligns across 10 bases. Trimming cost V 3 bases and J 6 bases; bases outside gene matches: 1. The CDR3 contains 14 residues. Germline V gene data show CDR1 as LNHDA and CDR2 as SQIVND (reference sequence). The CDR3 DNA reads TGTGCCAGTAGTATGGGGACAGGGGATGAAAAACTGTTTTTT. This encodes CASSMGTGDEKLFF.

The CDR3 sequence is CASSYVQGGGNTIYF. The CDR3 coding sequence is TGTGCCAGCAGCTATGTACAGGGTGGTGGAAACACCATATATTTT. The V call is TRBV7-6, the J call TRBJ1-3; D may be TRBD1 (6 bases). Germline lookup yields CDR1 SGHVS and CDR2 FNYEAQ. The V and J ends lost 4 bases and 3 bases respectively, with 13 bases between them. The CDR3 has 15 residues.